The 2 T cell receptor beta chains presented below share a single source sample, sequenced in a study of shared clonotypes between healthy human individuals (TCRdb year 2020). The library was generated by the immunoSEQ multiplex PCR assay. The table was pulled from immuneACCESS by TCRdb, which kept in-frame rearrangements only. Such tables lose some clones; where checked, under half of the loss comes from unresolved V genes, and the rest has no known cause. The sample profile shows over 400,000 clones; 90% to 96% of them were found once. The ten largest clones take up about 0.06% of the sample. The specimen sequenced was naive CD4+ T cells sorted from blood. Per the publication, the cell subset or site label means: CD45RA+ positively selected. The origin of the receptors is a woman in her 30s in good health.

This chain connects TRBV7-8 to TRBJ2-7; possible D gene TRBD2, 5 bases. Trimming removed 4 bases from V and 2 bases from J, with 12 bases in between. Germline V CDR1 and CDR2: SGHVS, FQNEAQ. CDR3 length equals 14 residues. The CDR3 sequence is CASSSRTGTYEQYF. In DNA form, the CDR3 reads TGTGCCAGCAGCTCCCGGACTGGTACCTACGAGCAGTACTTC. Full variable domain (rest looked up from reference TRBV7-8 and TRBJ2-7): GAGVSQSPRYKVAKRGQDVALRCDPISGHVSLFWYQQALGQGPEFLTYFQNEAQLDKSGLPSDRFFAERPEGSVSTLKIQRTQQEDSAVYLCASSSRTGTYEQYFGPGTRLTVT.

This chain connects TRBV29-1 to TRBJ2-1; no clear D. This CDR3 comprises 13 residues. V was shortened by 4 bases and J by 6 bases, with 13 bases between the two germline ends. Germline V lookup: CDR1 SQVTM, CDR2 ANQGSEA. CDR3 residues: CSVAHKLANEQFF. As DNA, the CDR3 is TGCAGCGTTGCCCACAAGCTCGCCAATGAGCAGTTCTTC.